This T cell receptor beta chain was recorded in a study of memory CD4+ T cells and cytomegalovirus serostatus. The table came from immunoSEQ multiplex PCR; TCRdb's copy has only in-frame clones and leaves some out. The sample yields about 59,000 clones, roughly 80% seen once. Single viable CD3+CD4+CD8-CD45RO+ cells were sorted as the memory CD4+ T cells. The germline V gene encodes CDR1 LNHDA and CDR2 SQIVND (reference sequence). V lost 3 bases, J lost 9 bases, and 5 bases stayed unmatched. The length of the CDR3 is 14 residues. The sequencing input was memory CD4+ T cells from blood. The V gene is TRBV19, the J gene TRBJ2-4, with 10 nucleotides matching TRBD1. The TCR originated in an adult in good health and CMV-seronegative. Some clones in this sample may be carry-over from other donors' samples. The DNA for the CDR3 is TGTGCCAGTAGTATGGGGGGACAGGGGAGCATTCAGTACTTC. It specifies CASSMGGQGSIQYF.